The 8 T cell receptor beta chains below were found in one sample sequenced in a study of CD8 T cells in ankylosing spondylitis. TCRdb reprocessed the 5' RACE reads via MiXCR and lists one record per CDR3 protein. The repertoire holds about 130,000 distinct CDR3 sequences, with roughly 18% as singletons. Points from the study as a whole: Ankylosing spondylitis blood appeared to carry a characteristic TCR beta motif of roughly 8 highly homologous variants.

Their antigens are not known. Source material: blood, either unsorted or a sorted T cell fraction (not recorded which). All receptors come from a male donor with ankylosing spondylitis.

This clonotype was seen only a few times. A junction end diverges from the germline sequence, so it may reflect a read error. The V and J genes are TRBV7-9 and TRBJ1-1, with 7 bases that match TRBD1. The CDR3 is made up of 15 amino acids. Per the germline V gene, CDR1 is SEHNR and CDR2 is FQNEAQ (reference sequence). CDR3 residues: CASSLVGGTVTEAFF. The DNA for the CDR3 is TGTGCCAGCAGTTTAGTGGGTGGGACAGTCACTGAAGCTTTCTTT.

This clonotype was counted a few times. The genes are TRBV4-2 and TRBJ1-2; D uncertain. Germline CDR1 LGHNA, CDR2 YNFKEQ. V dropped 1 base and J dropped 6 bases, with 12 bases sitting between them. The CDR3 loop spans 14 amino acids. For the CDR3, the DNA is TGTGCCAGCAGCCAAGCTCACGATCTAAATGGCTACACCTTC. Translated: CASSQAHDLNGYTF.

The V call is TRBV5-1, the J call TRBJ2-7, with D perhaps matching TRBD1 (6 bases). V shed 0 bases and J shed 2 bases, with 9 bases lying between them. The V gene's germline CDR1 is SGHRS and CDR2 YFSETQ. There are 14 residues in the CDR3. CDR3 DNA: TGCGCCAGCAGCTTGGAGGACAGCCCCTACGAGCAGTACTTC. Translating it yields CASSLEDSPYEQYF.

This chain joins TRBV20-1 and TRBJ2-7, with 9 bases fitting TRBD2. The CDR3 loop spans 16 amino acids. CDR1 and CDR2 from the germline V gene are DFQATT and SNEGSKA (reference sequence). V lost 0 bases and J lost 2; bases outside the gene matches: 8. CDR3 sequence (DNA): TGCAGTGCTAGAGAGCCGACCGGACTAGCGCCCTACGAGCAGTACTTC. Amino acids: CSAREPTGLAPYEQYF.

The rearrangement uses TRBV20-1 and TRBJ2-4, with D possibly being TRBD2 (5 bases). The CDR3 loop spans 11 amino acids. From germline, CDR1 is DFQATT and CDR2 SNEGSKA (reference sequence). V dropped 7 bases and J dropped 2 bases, with 6 bases sitting between them. Here the CDR3 DNA reads TGCAGTGTCGGGACCAAAAACATTCAGTACTTC. This translates into CSVGTKNIQYF.

The chain joins TRBV4-3 to TRBJ2-7; D possibly corresponds to TRBD2 (5 bases). The CDR3 has 15 residues. The germline V and J ends were trimmed by 0 bases and 2 bases, with 11 bases remaining between them. Germline CDR1 and CDR2: LGHNA and YSLEER. CDR3 region: CASSQDWRATYEQYF. In DNA form, the CDR3 reads TGCGCCAGCAGCCAAGATTGGCGGGCCACCTACGAGCAGTACTTC.

This clonotype has more than one count but fewer than ten. V is TRBV6-2 or TRBV6-3 and J is TRBJ1-6; D gene uncertain. The V end was cut by 8 bases, the J end by 13 bases, with 12 bases between. CDR1 is MNHEY, CDR2 SVGEGT, per germline. CDR3 length: 11 residues. The CDR3 is CASARNGPLHF. In nucleotides, the CDR3 is TGTGCCAGCGCTCGGAATGGCCCCCTCCACTTT.

This clonotype came up many times. The chain combines TRBV4-2 with TRBJ1-2; D unclear. Germline V CDR1 and CDR2: LGHNA, YNFKEQ. This CDR3 contains 16 residues. The V end was cut by 0 bases, the J end by 0 bases, with 11 bases between. CDR3 protein: CASSQESAASNYGYTF. In DNA, the CDR3 is TGTGCCAGCAGCCAAGAGAGTGCGGCTTCTAACTATGGCTACACCTTC.